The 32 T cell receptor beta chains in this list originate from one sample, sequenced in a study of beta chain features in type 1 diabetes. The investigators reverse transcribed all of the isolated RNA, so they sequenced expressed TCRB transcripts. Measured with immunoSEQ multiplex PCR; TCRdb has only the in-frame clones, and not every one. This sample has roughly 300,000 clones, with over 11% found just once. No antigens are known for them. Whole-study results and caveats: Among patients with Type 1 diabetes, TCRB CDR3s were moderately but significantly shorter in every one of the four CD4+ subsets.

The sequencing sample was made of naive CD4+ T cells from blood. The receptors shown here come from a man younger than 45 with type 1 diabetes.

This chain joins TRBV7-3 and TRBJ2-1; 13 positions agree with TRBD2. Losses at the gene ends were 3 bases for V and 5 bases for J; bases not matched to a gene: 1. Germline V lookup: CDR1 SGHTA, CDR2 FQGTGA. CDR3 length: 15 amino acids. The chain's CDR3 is CASSFGTSGNNEQFF. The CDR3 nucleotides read TGTGCCAGCAGCTTCGGGACTAGCGGGAACAATGAGCAGTTCTTC.

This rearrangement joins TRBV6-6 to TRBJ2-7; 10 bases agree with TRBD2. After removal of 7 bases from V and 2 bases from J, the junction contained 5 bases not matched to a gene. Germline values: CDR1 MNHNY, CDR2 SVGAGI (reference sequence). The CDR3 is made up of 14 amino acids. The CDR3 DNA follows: TGTGCCAGCACCGACAGCGGGAGGGCCTACGAGCAGTACTTC. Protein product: CASTDSGRAYEQYF.

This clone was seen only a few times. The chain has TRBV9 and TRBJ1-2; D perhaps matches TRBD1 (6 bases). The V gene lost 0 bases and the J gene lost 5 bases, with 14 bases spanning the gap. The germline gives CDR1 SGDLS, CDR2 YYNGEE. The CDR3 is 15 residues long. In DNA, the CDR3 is TGTGCCAGCAGCGTAGAGACAGGCCGCTCATATGGCTACACCTTC. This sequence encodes CASSVETGRSYGYTF.

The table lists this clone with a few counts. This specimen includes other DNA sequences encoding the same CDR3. The CDR3 sequence: CSATGGTEAFF. The CDR3 coding sequence is TGCAGTGCGACAGGGGGCACTGAAGCTTTCTTT. The chain recombines TRBV20-1 with TRBJ1-1, with 9 nucleotides matching TRBD1. Germline lookup yields CDR1 DFQATT and CDR2 SNEGSKA (reference sequence). CDR3 length: 11 residues. Trimming removed 6 bases from V and 4 bases from J; junction bases left unmatched: 0.

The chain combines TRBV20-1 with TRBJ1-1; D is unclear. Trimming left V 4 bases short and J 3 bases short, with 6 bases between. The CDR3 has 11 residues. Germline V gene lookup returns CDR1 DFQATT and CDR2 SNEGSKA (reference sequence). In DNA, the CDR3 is TGCAGTGCTATTTACTACACTGAAGCTTTCTTT. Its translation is CSAIYYTEAFF.

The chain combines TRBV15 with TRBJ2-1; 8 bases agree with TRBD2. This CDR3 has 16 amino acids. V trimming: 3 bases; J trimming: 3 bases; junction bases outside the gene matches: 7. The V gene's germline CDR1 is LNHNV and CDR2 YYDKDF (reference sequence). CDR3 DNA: TGTGCCACCAGCAGCCTCGGCACTAGCGGCTACAATGAGCAGTTCTTC. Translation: CATSSLGTSGYNEQFF.

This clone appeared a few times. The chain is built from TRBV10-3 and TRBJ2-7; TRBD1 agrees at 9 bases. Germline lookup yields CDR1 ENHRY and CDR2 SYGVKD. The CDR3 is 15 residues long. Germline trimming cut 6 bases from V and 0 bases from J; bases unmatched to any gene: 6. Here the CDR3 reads CAISLGQGSSYEQYF. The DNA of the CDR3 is TGTGCCATCAGCTTGGGACAGGGAAGCTCCTACGAGCAGTACTTC.

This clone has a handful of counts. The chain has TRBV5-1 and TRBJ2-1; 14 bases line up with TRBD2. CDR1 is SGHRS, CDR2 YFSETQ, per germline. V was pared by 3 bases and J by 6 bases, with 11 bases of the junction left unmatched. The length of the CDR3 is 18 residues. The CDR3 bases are TGCGCCAGCAGCTCGGGACTAGCGGGAGCCACGAGTTTCAATGAGCAGTTCTTC. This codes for CASSSGLAGATSFNEQFF.

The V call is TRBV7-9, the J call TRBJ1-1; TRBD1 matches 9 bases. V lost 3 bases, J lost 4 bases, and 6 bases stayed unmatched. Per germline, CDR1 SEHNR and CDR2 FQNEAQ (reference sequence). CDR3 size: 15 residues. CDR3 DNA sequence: TGTGCCAGCAGCTTCCTGGGGACAGGGAGCACTGAAGCTTTCTTT. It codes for CASSFLGTGSTEAFF.

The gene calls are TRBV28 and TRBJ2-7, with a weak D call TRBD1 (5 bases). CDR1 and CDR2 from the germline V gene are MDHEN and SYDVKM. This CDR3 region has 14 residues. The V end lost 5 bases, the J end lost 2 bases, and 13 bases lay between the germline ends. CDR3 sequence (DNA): TGTGCCAGCAGTACCGCAGGGTCGACCTACGAGCAGTACTTC. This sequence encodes CASSTAGSTYEQYF. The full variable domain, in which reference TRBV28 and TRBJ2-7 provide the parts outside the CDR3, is DVKVTQSSRYLVKRTGEKVFLECVQDMDHENMFWYRQDPGLGLRLIYFSYDVKMKEKGDIPEGYSVSREKKERFSLILESASTNQTSMYLCASSTAGSTYEQYFGPGTRLTVT.

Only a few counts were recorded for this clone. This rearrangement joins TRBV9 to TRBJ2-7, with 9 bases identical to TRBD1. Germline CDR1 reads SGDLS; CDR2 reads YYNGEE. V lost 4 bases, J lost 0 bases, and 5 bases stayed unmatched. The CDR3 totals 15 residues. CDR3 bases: TGTGCCAGCAGCATAACAGGGGGCTTCTCCTACGAGCAGTACTTC. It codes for CASSITGGFSYEQYF.

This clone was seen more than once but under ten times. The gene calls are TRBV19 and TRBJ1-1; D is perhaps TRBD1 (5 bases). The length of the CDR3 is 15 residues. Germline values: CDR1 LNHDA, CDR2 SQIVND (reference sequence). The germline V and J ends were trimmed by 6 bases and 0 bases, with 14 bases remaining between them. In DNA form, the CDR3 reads TGTGCCAGTAGAAGACAGATCCTCATGAACACTGAAGCTTTCTTT. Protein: CASRRQILMNTEAFF.

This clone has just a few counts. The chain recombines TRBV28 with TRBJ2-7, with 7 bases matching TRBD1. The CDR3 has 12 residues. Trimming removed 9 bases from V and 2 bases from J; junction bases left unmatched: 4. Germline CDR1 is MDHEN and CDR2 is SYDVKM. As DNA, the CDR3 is TGTGCCAGTAAAGGGACAGCCTACGAGCAGTACTTC. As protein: CASKGTAYEQYF. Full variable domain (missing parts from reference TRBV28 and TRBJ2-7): DVKVTQSSRYLVKRTGEKVFLECVQDMDHENMFWYRQDPGLGLRLIYFSYDVKMKEKGDIPEGYSVSREKKERFSLILESASTNQTSMYLCASKGTAYEQYFGPGTRLTVT.

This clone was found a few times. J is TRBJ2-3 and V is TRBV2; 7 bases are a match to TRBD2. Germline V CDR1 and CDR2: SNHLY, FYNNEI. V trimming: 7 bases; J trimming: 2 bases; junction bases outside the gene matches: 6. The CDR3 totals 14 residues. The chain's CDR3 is CASNRGSITDTQYF. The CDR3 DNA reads TGTGCCAGCAATCGCGGGAGTATCACAGATACGCAGTATTTT.

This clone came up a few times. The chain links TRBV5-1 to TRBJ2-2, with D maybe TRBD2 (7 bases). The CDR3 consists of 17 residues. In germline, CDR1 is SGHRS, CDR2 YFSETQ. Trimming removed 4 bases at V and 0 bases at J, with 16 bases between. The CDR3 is CASSLPSGGANTGELFF. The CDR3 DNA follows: TGCGCCAGCAGCCTACCCTCGGGGGGCGCGAACACCGGGGAGCTGTTTTTT.

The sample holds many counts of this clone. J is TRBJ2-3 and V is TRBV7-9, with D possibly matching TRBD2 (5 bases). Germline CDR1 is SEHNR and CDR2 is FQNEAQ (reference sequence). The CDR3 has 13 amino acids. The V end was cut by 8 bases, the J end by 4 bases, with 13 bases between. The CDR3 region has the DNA TGTGCCAGCGAGCGGTCGGGCGCAGATACGCAGTATTTT. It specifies CASERSGADTQYF.

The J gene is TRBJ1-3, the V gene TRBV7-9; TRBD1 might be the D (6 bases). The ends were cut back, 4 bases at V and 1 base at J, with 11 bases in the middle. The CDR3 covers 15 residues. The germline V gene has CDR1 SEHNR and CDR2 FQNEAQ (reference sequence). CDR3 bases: TGTGCCAGCAGCTCCCAACAGGGTTCTGGAAACACCATATATTTT. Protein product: CASSSQQGSGNTIYF.

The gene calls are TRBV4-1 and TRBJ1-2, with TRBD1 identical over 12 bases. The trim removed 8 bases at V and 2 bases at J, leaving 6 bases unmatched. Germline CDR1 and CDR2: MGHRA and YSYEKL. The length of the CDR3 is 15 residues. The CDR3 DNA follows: TGCGCCAGCTCCTCCGGGACAGGGGGCAACTATGGCTACACCTTC. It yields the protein CASSSGTGGNYGYTF.

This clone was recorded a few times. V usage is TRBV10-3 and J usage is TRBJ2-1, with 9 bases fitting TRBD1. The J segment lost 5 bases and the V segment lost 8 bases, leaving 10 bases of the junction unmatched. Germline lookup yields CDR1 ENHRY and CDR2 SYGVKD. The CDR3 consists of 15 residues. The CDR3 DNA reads TGTGCCATCTCTCTCCAGGACAGGGGTAACAATGAGCAGTTCTTC. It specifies CAISLQDRGNNEQFF.

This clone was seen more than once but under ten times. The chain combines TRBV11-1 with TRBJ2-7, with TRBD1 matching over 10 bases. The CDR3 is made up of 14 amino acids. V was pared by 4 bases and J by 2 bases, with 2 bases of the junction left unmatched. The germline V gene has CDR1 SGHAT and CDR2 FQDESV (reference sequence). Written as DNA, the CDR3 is TGTGCCAGCAGCTCAGACAGGGGGCCCTACGAGCAGTACTTC. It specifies CASSSDRGPYEQYF. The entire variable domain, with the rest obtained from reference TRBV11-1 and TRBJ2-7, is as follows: EAEVAQSPRYKITEKSQAVAFWCDPISGHATLYWYRQILGQGPELLVQFQDESVVDDSQLPKDRFSAERLKGVDSTLKIQPAELGDSAMYLCASSSDRGPYEQYFGPGTRLTVT.

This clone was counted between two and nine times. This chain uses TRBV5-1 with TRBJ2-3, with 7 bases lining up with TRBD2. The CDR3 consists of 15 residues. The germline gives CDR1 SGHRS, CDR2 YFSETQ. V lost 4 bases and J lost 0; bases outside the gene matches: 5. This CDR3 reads CASSTSVGSTDTQYF. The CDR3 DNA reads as TGCGCCAGCAGCACTAGCGTGGGTAGCACAGATACGCAGTATTTT.

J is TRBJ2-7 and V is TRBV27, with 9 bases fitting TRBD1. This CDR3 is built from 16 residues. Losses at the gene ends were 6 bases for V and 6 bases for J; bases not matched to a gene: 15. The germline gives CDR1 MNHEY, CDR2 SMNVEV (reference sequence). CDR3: CASRPHPGQGSVEQYF. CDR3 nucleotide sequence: TGTGCCAGCAGGCCTCACCCGGGACAGGGATCCGTCGAGCAGTACTTC.

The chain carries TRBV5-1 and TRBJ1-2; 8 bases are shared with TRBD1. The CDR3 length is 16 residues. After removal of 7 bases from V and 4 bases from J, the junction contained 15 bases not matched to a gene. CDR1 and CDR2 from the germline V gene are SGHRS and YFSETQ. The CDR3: CASRPTGASSSYGYTF. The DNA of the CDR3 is TGCGCCAGCCGTCCGACAGGGGCCTCATCCTCCTATGGCTACACCTTC.

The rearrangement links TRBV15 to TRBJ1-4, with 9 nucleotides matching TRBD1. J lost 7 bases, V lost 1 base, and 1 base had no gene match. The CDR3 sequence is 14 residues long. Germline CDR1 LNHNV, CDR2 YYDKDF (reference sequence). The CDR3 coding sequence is TGTGCCACCAGCAGAGTGACAGGGGGTGAAAAACTGTTTTTT. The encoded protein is CATSRVTGGEKLFF.

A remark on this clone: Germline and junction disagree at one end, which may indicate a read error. In DNA form, the CDR3 reads TGTGCCAGCAGTGCGTTGACTAGCGGCTCCCACAATGAGCAGTTCTTC. Translating it yields CASSALTSGSHNEQFF. The chain carries TRBV28 and TRBJ2-1, with 9 bases fitting TRBD2. CDR3 length: 16 amino acids. CDR1 is MDHEN and CDR2 is SYDVKM in the germline V gene.

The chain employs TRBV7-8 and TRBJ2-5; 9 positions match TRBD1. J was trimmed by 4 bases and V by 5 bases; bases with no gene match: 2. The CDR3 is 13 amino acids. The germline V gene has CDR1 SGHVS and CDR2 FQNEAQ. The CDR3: CASSRTGAETQYF. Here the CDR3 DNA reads TGTGCCAGCAGCCGGACAGGGGCAGAGACCCAGTACTTC.

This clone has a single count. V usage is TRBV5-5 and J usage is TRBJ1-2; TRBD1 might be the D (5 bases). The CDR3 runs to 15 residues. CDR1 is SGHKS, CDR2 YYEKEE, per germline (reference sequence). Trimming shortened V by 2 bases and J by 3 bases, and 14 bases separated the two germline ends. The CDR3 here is CASSLGPGGDYGYTF. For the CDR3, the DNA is TGTGCCAGCAGCTTAGGACCGGGAGGGGACTATGGCTACACCTTC.

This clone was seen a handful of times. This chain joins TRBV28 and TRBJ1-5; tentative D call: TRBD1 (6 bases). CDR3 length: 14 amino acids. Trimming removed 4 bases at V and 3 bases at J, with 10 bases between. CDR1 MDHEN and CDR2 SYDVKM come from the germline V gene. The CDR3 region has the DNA TGTGCCAGCAGTTCCGACAGGTACAATCAGCCCCAGCATTTT. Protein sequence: CASSSDRYNQPQHF.

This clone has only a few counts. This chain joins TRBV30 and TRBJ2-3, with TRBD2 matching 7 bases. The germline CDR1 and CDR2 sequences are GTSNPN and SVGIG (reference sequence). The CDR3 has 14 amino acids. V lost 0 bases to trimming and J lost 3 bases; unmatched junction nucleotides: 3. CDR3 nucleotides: TGTGCCTGGAGTGTTATGGGGGGGACAGATACGCAGTATTTT. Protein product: CAWSVMGGTDTQYF.

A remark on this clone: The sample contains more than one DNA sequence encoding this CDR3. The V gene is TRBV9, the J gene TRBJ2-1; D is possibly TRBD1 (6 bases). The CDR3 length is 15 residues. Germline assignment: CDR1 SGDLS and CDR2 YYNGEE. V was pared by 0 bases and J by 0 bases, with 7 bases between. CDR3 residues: CASSVGGPSYNEQFF. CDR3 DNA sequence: TGTGCCAGCAGCGTAGGGGGGCCCTCCTACAATGAGCAGTTCTTC.

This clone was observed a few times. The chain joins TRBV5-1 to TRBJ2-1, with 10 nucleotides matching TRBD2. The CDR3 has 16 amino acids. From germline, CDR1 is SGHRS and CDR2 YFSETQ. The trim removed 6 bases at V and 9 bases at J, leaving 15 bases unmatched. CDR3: CASTSGGLAIRLEQFF. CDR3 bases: TGCGCCAGCACCTCTGGGGGACTAGCGATAAGGCTTGAGCAGTTCTTC.

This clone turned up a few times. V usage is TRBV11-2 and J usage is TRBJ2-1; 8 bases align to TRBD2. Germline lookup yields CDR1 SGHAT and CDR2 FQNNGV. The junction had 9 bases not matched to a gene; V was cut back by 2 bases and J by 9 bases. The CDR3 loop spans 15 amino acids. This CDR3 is CASSLIHAREAEQFF. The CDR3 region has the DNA TGTGCCAGCAGCTTAATACATGCGCGGGAGGCTGAGCAGTTCTTC. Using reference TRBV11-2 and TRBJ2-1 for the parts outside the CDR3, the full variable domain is EAGVAQSPRYKIIEKRQSVAFWCNPISGHATLYWYQQILGQGPKLLIQFQNNGVVDDSQLPKDRFSAERLKGVDSTLKIQPAKLEDSAVYLCASSLIHAREAEQFFGPGTRLTVL.